The clone carrying this TCR beta chain has just a few counts. The data originate from a study of CD8 T cells in ankylosing spondylitis. TCRdb recomputed calls from the 5' RACE reads with MiXCR, one row per CDR3 protein. The sample includes about 300,000 distinct CDR3 sequences, about a fifth of them seen just once. CDR1 and CDR2 from the germline V gene are MNHEY and SMNVEV (reference sequence). Trimming at V came to 5 bases and at J to 7 bases, leaving 17 bases not matched to a gene. The CDR3 is 19 residues long. Sequenced input: blood, either unsorted or a sorted T cell fraction (not recorded which). This chain links TRBV27 with TRBJ2-1; 13 nucleotides agree with TRBD2. This sequence was found in a female donor with ankylosing spondylitis or in good health (not recorded which). In DNA, the CDR3 is TGTGCCAGCAGTCCCCTAGGACTAGCGGGAGAGGTCTCGGGGAATGAGCAGTTCTTC. It yields the protein CASSPLGLAGEVSGNEQFF.